These 30 T cell receptor beta chains were sequenced from one sample in a study of blood T cell repertoires in COVID-19. The table came from immunoSEQ multiplex PCR; TCRdb's copy has only in-frame clones and leaves some out. Of 200,000 to 250,000 clones listed, 70% to 90% are singletons. The sample taken for sequencing was peripheral blood. Source of these receptors: a woman between 50 and 59 years old with acute or convalescent COVID-19.

The chain uses TRBV7-2 and TRBJ1-5; 9 nucleotides agree with TRBD1. The germline CDR1 and CDR2 sequences are SGHTA and FQGNSA. This CDR3 spans 14 amino acids. The junction had 4 bases not matched to a gene; V was cut back by 4 bases and J by 6 bases. The CDR3 bases are TGTGCCAGCAGCTCGGGACAGGGAACTCAGCCCCAGCATTTT. It codes for CASSSGQGTQPQHF. Drawing the rest from reference TRBV7-2 and TRBJ1-5, the complete variable domain is GAGVSQSPSNKVTEKGKDVELRCDPISGHTALYWYRQSLGQGLEFLIYFQGNSAPDKSGLPSDRFSAERTGGSVSTLTIQRTQQEDSAVYLCASSSGQGTQPQHFGDGTRLSIL.

The chain recombines TRBV12-5 with TRBJ2-1; D is unclear. The CDR3 runs 14 residues. The V end lost 2 bases, the J end lost 4 bases, and 9 bases lay between the germline ends. The V gene's germline CDR1 is LGHNT and CDR2 FRNRAP. CDR3 in amino acids: CASGLSRKYNEQFF. DNA of the CDR3: TGTGCTAGTGGTTTGAGTAGAAAGTACAATGAGCAGTTCTTC.

V usage is TRBV3-1 (or the pseudogene TRBV3-2) and J usage is TRBJ1-5; D might be TRBD1 (6 bases). Germline V gene data show CDR1 as LGHDT and CDR2 as YNNKEL (reference sequence). The CDR3 is made up of 14 amino acids. The V end was cut by 0 bases, the J end by 8 bases, with 11 bases between. The CDR3 sequence: CASSQEQGQKPQHF. The DNA of the CDR3 is TGTGCCAGCAGCCAAGAACAGGGACAAAAGCCCCAGCATTTT.

V gene TRBV7-2 combines with J gene TRBJ1-6, with no clear D. Germline V lookup: CDR1 SGHTA, CDR2 FQGNSA. V was trimmed by 6 bases and J by 0 bases, leaving 15 bases between them. The CDR3 extends over 17 amino acids. The CDR3 region has the DNA TGTGCCAGCAGTGCGTTCGCGGGAGCCTCCTATAATTCACCCCTCCACTTT. It yields the protein CASSAFAGASYNSPLHF.

This chain links TRBV9 with TRBJ1-1, with 7 bases lining up with TRBD1. V lost 2 bases and J lost 4; bases outside the gene matches: 5. The germline V gene has CDR1 SGDLS and CDR2 YYNGEE. The CDR3 loop spans 14 amino acids. Written as DNA, the CDR3 is TGTGCCAGCAGCGTTAAGGGACAGTCCACTGAAGCTTTCTTT. Translating it yields CASSVKGQSTEAFF.

This rearrangement joins TRBV30 to TRBJ2-5; 8 bases fit TRBD1. This CDR3 contains 12 residues. CDR1 and CDR2 from the germline V gene are GTSNPN and SVGIG (reference sequence). Trimming took 5 bases from V and 5 from J; bases not matched to a gene: 4. CDR3 coding DNA: TGTGCCTGGGACACAGGGGGGGAGACCCAGTACTTC. Translated, it gives CAWDTGGETQYF.

The chain combines TRBV7-2 with TRBJ2-4; the D is unclear. The CDR3 sequence is 14 residues long. V gave up 1 base and J gave up 5 bases, with 9 bases separating them. The germline gives CDR1 SGHTA, CDR2 FQGNSA. DNA of the CDR3: TGTGCCAGCAGCTTAGGCAGGCCGGAAAACATTCAGTACTTC. Translated: CASSLGRPENIQYF.

The J gene is TRBJ2-7, the V gene TRBV5-4; D is perhaps TRBD2 (5 bases). V dropped 4 bases and J dropped 3 bases, with 14 bases sitting between them. Germline V gives CDR1 SGHNT, CDR2 YYREEE (reference sequence). This CDR3 has 14 residues. Here the CDR3 DNA reads TGTGCCAGCAGCGGAAAGGACGGGGACTACGAGCAGTACTTC. Protein product: CASSGKDGDYEQYF.

The chain couples TRBV11-2 to TRBJ1-5; 10 bases line up with TRBD1. The CDR3 totals 16 residues. Trimming at V came to 2 bases and at J to 4 bases, leaving 5 bases not matched to a gene. In germline, CDR1 is SGHAT, CDR2 FQNNGV. As DNA, the CDR3 is TGTGCCAGCAGCTTACTAGGACAGGGGGAGAATCAGCCCCAGCATTTT. The encoded protein is CASSLLGQGENQPQHF.

The chain uses TRBV11-2 and TRBJ2-5, with 14 bases aligning to TRBD2. Germline V CDR1 and CDR2: SGHAT, FQNNGV. After removal of 5 bases from V and 1 base from J, the junction contained 12 bases not matched to a gene. CDR3 length equals 19 residues. The CDR3 coding sequence is TGTGCCAGCAGCAACAGACCGGGACTAGCGGGGGCGCCCCAAGAGACCCAGTACTTC. Amino acids: CASSNRPGLAGAPQETQYF.

The chain combines TRBV5-1 with TRBJ2-7, with a possible D match to TRBD1 (6 bases). Germline CDR1 is SGHRS and CDR2 is YFSETQ. CDR3 length equals 14 residues. The V gene lost 2 bases and the J gene lost 0 bases, with 9 bases spanning the gap. CDR3 DNA sequence: TGCGCCAGCAGCTTCGGCAGGGGCTCCTACGAGCAGTACTTC. Translation gives CASSFGRGSYEQYF.

This chain links TRBV7-2 with TRBJ2-3, with unresolved D. Between the trimmed V and J ends, which lost 1 base and 2 bases, there was a span of 16 bases. CDR1 and CDR2 (germline): SGHTA, FQGNSA. The CDR3 consists of 17 residues. CDR3 protein: CASSLEPGTAHTDTQYF. The CDR3 nucleotides read TGTGCCAGCAGCTTAGAGCCCGGAACAGCCCACACAGATACGCAGTATTTT.

The chain is built from TRBV2 and TRBJ2-1; 9 bases are shared with TRBD2. The CDR3 length is 14 residues. Germline values: CDR1 SNHLY, CDR2 FYNNEI. The CDR3 loop is CAGAGLASYNEQFF. In DNA, the CDR3 is TGTGCGGGGGCGGGACTAGCTTCCTACAATGAGCAGTTCTTC.

The rearrangement links TRBV30 to TRBJ1-2; possible D gene TRBD1, 6 bases. The CDR3 totals 14 residues. V lost 2 bases to trimming and J lost 7 bases, with 17 bases between them. Germline V lookup: CDR1 GTSNPN, CDR2 SVGIG (reference sequence). The CDR3 region is CAWSPSTGPSGYTF. The CDR3, as DNA: TGTGCCTGGAGTCCGTCCACAGGGCCTAGTGGCTACACCTTC. Based on the CDR3 plus reference TRBV30 and TRBJ1-2, the full variable domain is SQTIHQWPATLVQPVGSPLSLECTVEGTSNPNLYWYRQAAGRGLQLLFYSVGIGQISSEVPQNLSASRPQDRQFILSSKKLLLSDSGFYLCAWSPSTGPSGYTFGSGTRLTVV.

The V gene is TRBV12-3 or TRBV12-4, the J gene TRBJ2-7; tentatively, D is TRBD1 (5 bases). CDR3 length: 12 amino acids. Between the trimmed V and J ends, which lost 7 bases and 4 bases, there was a span of 11 bases. CDR3 sequence (DNA): TGTGCCAGCAAAGGGGTATGGTACGAGCAGTACTTC. Protein product: CASKGVWYEQYF.

This clone appeared a single time. This chain joins TRBV11-2 and TRBJ1-4; weak D call: TRBD1 (6 bases). The germline V and J ends were trimmed by 1 base and 6 bases, with 12 bases remaining between them. Germline lookup yields CDR1 SGHAT and CDR2 FQNNGV. The CDR3 covers 15 residues. The CDR3 nucleotides are TGTGCCAGCAGCTTAGTTTCGGGGGGCGATGAAAAACTGTTTTTT. The encoded protein is CASSLVSGGDEKLFF.

The chain joins TRBV5-1 to TRBJ1-5, with D possibly TRBD1 on 6 matching bases. The CDR3 has 16 amino acids. The germline V and J ends were trimmed by 4 bases and 2 bases, with 16 bases remaining between them. Germline V gives CDR1 SGHRS, CDR2 YFSETQ. In DNA form, the CDR3 reads TGCGCCAGCAGCAAAGACAGGTTAGGGGGCAATCAGCCCCAGCATTTT. This gives the protein CASSKDRLGGNQPQHF.

This clone has only one observation. CDR3 loop: CSASFRTGGEETQYF. The CDR3 DNA reads as TGCAGTGCTAGTTTTAGGACAGGGGGAGAGGAGACCCAGTACTTC. The V and J genes are TRBV20-1 and TRBJ2-5, with 10 nucleotides matching TRBD1. CDR1 is DFQATT, CDR2 SNEGSKA, per germline (reference sequence). The CDR3 runs 15 residues. V lost 3 bases and J lost 5; bases outside the gene matches: 9.

The rearrangement links TRBV10-2 to TRBJ2-7, with 7 bases fitting TRBD2. The germline gives CDR1 WSHSY, CDR2 SAAADI. This CDR3 contains 15 residues. Losses at the gene ends were 3 bases for V and 3 bases for J; bases not matched to a gene: 8. The CDR3 nucleotides read TGCGCCAGCAGTGATCCTAGCGGAGGGGACTACGAGCAGTACTTC. Its translation is CASSDPSGGDYEQYF.

This chain links TRBV5-4 with TRBJ2-2; TRBD2 agrees at 11 bases. The CDR3 totals 18 residues. From germline, CDR1 is SGHNT and CDR2 YYREEE (reference sequence). V lost 4 bases, J lost 6 bases, and 14 bases stayed unmatched. The CDR3 spells CASSADMISGRAAGELFF. In nucleotides, the CDR3 is TGTGCCAGCAGCGCGGATATGATTAGCGGGAGGGCGGCCGGGGAGCTGTTTTTT.

This clone came up once. The V call is TRBV3-1 (or the pseudogene TRBV3-2), the J call TRBJ2-1, with 9 bases identical to TRBD2. This CDR3 has 16 amino acids. Germline CDR1 reads LGHDT; CDR2 reads YNNKEL (reference sequence). Trimming took 3 bases from V and 3 from J; bases not matched to a gene: 6. The CDR3 sequence: CASSHVSGRGYNEQFF. DNA of the CDR3: TGTGCCAGCAGCCATGTTAGCGGGAGAGGCTACAATGAGCAGTTCTTC.

This clone has only one observation. V gene TRBV7-2 combines with J gene TRBJ1-4; D gene ambiguous. Trimming left V 5 bases short and J 7 bases short, with 11 bases between. CDR1 and CDR2 (germline): SGHTA, FQGNSA. CDR3 length: 13 residues. The CDR3 spells CASSLPVGEKLFF. The CDR3 region has the DNA TGTGCCAGCAGCCTCCCGGTTGGTGAAAAACTGTTTTTT.

In this sample, this clone turned up a few times. The V call is TRBV7-3, the J call TRBJ2-5, with D maybe TRBD2 (6 bases). The CDR3 is made up of 15 amino acids. Germline loops: CDR1 SGHTA, CDR2 FQGTGA. With 5 bases removed from V and 1 base from J, the gap between germline ends came to 14 bases. The CDR3 region is CASSPHAGGQETQYF. CDR3 DNA sequence: TGTGCCAGCAGCCCTCACGCCGGGGGCCAAGAGACCCAGTACTTC. The complete variable domain, with remaining parts taken from reference TRBV7-3 and TRBJ2-5, reads GAGVSQTPSNKVTEKGKYVELRCDPISGHTALYWYRQSLGQGPEFLIYFQGTGAADDSGLPNDRFFAVRPEGSVSTLKIQRTERGDSAVYLCASSPHAGGQETQYFGPGTRLLVL.

V gene TRBV30 combines with J gene TRBJ2-3; 9 bases are a match to TRBD1. Trimming at V came to 1 base and at J to 3 bases, leaving 8 bases not matched to a gene. Germline V CDR1 and CDR2: GTSNPN, SVGIG (reference sequence). This CDR3 spans 16 amino acids. CDR3 region: CAWSGPLQGATDTQYF. The CDR3 DNA reads as TGTGCCTGGAGTGGGCCATTACAGGGGGCAACAGATACGCAGTATTTT.

The chain has TRBV7-9 and TRBJ2-1; 8 bases are shared with TRBD2. The J segment lost 7 bases and the V segment lost 1 base, leaving 12 bases of the junction unmatched. This CDR3 contains 17 residues. CDR1 is SEHNR and CDR2 is FQNEAQ in the germline V gene (reference sequence). The CDR3 DNA sequence: TGTGCCAGCAGCTTAGATCCTAGCGGGTTTGAGGGGAATGAGCAGTTCTTC. Its protein is CASSLDPSGFEGNEQFF.

This chain uses TRBV7-2 with TRBJ2-7, with 10 positions matching TRBD1. V lost 2 bases and J lost 7; bases outside the gene matches: 11. There are 16 residues in the CDR3. Germline V CDR1 and CDR2: SGHTA, FQGNSA. This CDR3 reads CASSLNTGQGRREQYF. DNA for the CDR3: TGTGCCAGCAGCTTAAATACGGGACAGGGGAGGAGGGAGCAGTACTTC. Together with reference TRBV7-2 and TRBJ2-7, the CDR3 gives the full variable domain: GAGVSQSPSNKVTEKGKDVELRCDPISGHTALYWYRQSLGQGLEFLIYFQGNSAPDKSGLPSDRFSAERTGGSVSTLTIQRTQQEDSAVYLCASSLNTGQGRREQYFGPGTRLTVT.

Here the CDR3 reads CASSTQARGSEQYF. The CDR3 region has the DNA TGTGCCAGCAGTACACAGGCCCGGGGGAGCGAGCAGTACTTC. The chain uses TRBV27 and TRBJ2-7; tentative D call: TRBD2 (6 bases). CDR1 and CDR2 from the germline V gene are MNHEY and SMNVEV (reference sequence). Deletions cut 5 bases from V and 6 bases from J, with 17 bases between. The CDR3 loop spans 14 amino acids.

The chain is built from TRBV7-8 and TRBJ1-1; the D is unclear. Germline V gene sequence: CDR1 SGHVS, CDR2 FQNEAQ. Deletions cut 1 base from V and 1 base from J, with 13 bases between. This CDR3 is built from 16 residues. The chain's CDR3 is CASSLVGGSSNTEAFF. Here the CDR3 DNA reads TGTGCCAGCAGCTTAGTGGGAGGGTCGTCGAACACTGAAGCTTTCTTT.

The chain recombines TRBV9 with TRBJ2-7, with a tentative D call TRBD2 (5 bases). CDR1 is SGDLS and CDR2 is YYNGEE in the germline V gene. The CDR3 runs to 15 residues. The V end was cut by 0 bases, the J end by 1 base, with 11 bases between. The CDR3 is CASSVGVSGSYEQYF. The DNA of the CDR3 is TGTGCCAGCAGCGTAGGGGTTTCGGGGTCCTACGAGCAGTACTTC. Filled out from reference TRBV9 and TRBJ2-7, the complete variable domain reads DSGVTQTPKHLITATGQRVTLRCSPRSGDLSVYWYQQSLDQGLQFLIQYYNGEERAKGNILERFSAQQFPDLHSELNLSSLELGDSALYFCASSVGVSGSYEQYFGPGTRLTVT.

The chain joins TRBV11-2 to TRBJ2-1; 7 bases are a match to TRBD2. V lost 4 bases, J lost 0 bases, and 6 bases stayed unmatched. CDR3 length: 16 residues. CDR1 and CDR2 from the germline V gene are SGHAT and FQNNGV. CDR3 sequence reads: CASSSRGRGSYNEQFF. DNA for the CDR3: TGTGCCAGCAGCTCGCGGGGGAGGGGCTCCTACAATGAGCAGTTCTTC.